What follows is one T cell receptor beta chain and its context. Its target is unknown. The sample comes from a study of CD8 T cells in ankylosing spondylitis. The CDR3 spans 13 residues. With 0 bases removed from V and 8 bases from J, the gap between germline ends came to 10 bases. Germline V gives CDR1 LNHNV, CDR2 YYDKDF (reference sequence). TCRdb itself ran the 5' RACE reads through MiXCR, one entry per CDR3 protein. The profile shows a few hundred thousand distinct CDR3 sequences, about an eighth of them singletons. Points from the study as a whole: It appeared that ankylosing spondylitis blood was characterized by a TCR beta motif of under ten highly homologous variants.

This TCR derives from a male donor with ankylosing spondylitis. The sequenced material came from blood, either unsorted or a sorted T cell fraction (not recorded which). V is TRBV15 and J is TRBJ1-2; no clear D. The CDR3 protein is CATSRDLSSGYTF. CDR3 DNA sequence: TGTGCCACCAGCAGAGATTTGAGCTCCGGCTACACCTTC.